The clone carrying this T cell receptor beta chain was seen only a few times. The data were taken from a study of blood T cells in healthy people across ages. A second 7 to 11 cycle PCR used barcoded and J-beta primers. Samples each returned at least 2.5 million CDR3-containing paired-end reads. TCRdb re-derived calls from the 5' RACE reads in MiXCR, one entry per CDR3 protein. The repertoire holds roughly 800,000 distinct CDR3 sequences, with 58% as singletons. This CDR3 comprises 17 residues. The germline CDR1 and CDR2 sequences are SGHTA and FQGNSA. The V and J ends lost 5 bases and 0 bases, in that order; junction bases with no gene match: 6.

V and J are TRBV7-2 and TRBJ2-6; TRBD1 matches 8 bases. This sequence originates from a man younger than 40 in good health. The material sequenced was blood. Written as DNA, the CDR3 is TGTGCCAGCAGCGTCAGGGGGCTGATCTCTGGGGCCAACGTCCTGACTTTC. It specifies CASSVRGLISGANVLTF.